This is a list of T cell receptor beta chains from one sample in a study of cytomegalovirus exposure and HLA in healthy donors. Using immunoSEQ multiplex PCR, the repertoire was profiled, and TCRdb retains in-frame clones only, with some absent. The sample includes under 300,000 clones, around 85% of them seen just once. Input material: PBMCs. The receptors were gathered from a woman in her 30s in good health and CMV-seropositive. Both conserved end residues are part of each CDR3. The D gene is left open where the match is weak. Size values are once, few and many counts, or a class for expanded clones, and some rows have none.

d_gene	j_gene	v_gene	abundance	CDR3nt	CDR3aa
TRBD2	TRBJ2-7	TRBV19	NA	TGTGCCAGTAGTTCAAGGACTAGCGGACCCTACGAGCAGTACTTC	CASSSRTSGPYEQYF
TRBD1	TRBJ1-3	TRBV18	NA	TGTGCCAGCTCACCTCGGACAGGGGAAGGAAACACCATATATTTT	CASSPRTGEGNTIYF
NA	TRBJ1-2	TRBV30	NA	TGTGCCTGGATCTCCCAGGGGTTTGGCTACACCTTC	CAWISQGFGYTF
TRBD1	TRBJ1-3	TRBV6-6	once	TGTGCCAGCAGTTACCCTGACAGGGGTAACATATATTTT	CASSYPDRGNIYF
TRBD2	TRBJ2-3	TRBV5-6	NA	TGTGCCAGCAGCCCCTCCAGCGGGAGGGCCACAGATACGCAGTATTTT	CASSPSSGRATDTQYF
NA	TRBJ1-3	TRBV27	NA	TGTGCCAGCAGTTCCCGACTGAACGGAAACACCATATATTTT	CASSSRLNGNTIYF
NA	TRBJ1-4	TRBV25-1	NA	TGTGCCAGCAGTGCCAGGACATCAGGGAAACTGTTTTTT	CASSARTSGKLFF
NA	TRBJ1-2	TRBV6-5	NA	TGTGCCAGCAGTTACGGGGGCCCTAACTATGGCTACACCTTC	CASSYGGPNYGYTF
TRBD2	TRBJ2-7	TRBV27	NA	TGTGCCAGCACCGCCAAGAGCGGGAGGAGCTCCTACGAGCAGTACTTC	CASTAKSGRSSYEQYF
TRBD2	TRBJ2-5	TRBV27	NA	TGTGCCAGCAGTGCGGCGGGGGGGCTGGGAGAGACCCAGTACTTC	CASSAAGGLGETQYF
TRBD2	TRBJ2-3	TRBV7-6	NA	TGTGCCAGCAGCTTAGTGGTTAGCGGGAGCCCCCCAGATACGCAGTATTTT	CASSLVVSGSPPDTQYF
TRBD2	TRBJ2-7	TRBV7-9	NA	TGTGCCAGCGCCGGGACTACCTACGAGCAGTACTTC	CASAGTTYEQYF
NA	TRBJ1-2	TRBV28	NA	TGTGCCAGCAGTTTAAAGGGGTACTATGGCTACACCTTC	CASSLKGYYGYTF
NA	TRBJ2-7	TRBV9	NA	TGTGCCAGCAGCCCTTCTGGGCTCTACGAGCAGTACTTC	CASSPSGLYEQYF
TRBD2	TRBJ2-3	TRBV27	NA	TGTGCCAGCAGTTTACTTGGGTCTAGCGGGATCACAGATACGCAGTATTTT	CASSLLGSSGITDTQYF
TRBD2	TRBJ2-7	TRBV28	once	TGTGCCAGCAGTTTCGGGACTAGCGGGCTCTACGAGCAGTACTTC	CASSFGTSGLYEQYF
NA	TRBJ1-2	TRBV29-1	NA	TGCAGCGCTCAGTTGGGGCCCTCCCTTAACTATGGCTACACCTTC	CSAQLGPSLNYGYTF
NA	TRBJ1-1	TRBV7-9	NA	TGTGCCAGCAGCTTAGACAGACCCGTTACTGAAGCTTTCTTT	CASSLDRPVTEAFF
NA	TRBJ2-7	TRBV6-5	NA	TGTGCCAGCACCAAGACTTGGCCTGTGTTCGAGCAGTACTTC	CASTKTWPVFEQYF
TRBD1	TRBJ1-1	TRBV5-1	NA	TGCGCCAGCAGCTTTGGGACAGGGGACACTGAAGCTTTCTTT	CASSFGTGDTEAFF
NA	TRBJ2-5	TRBV29-1	NA	TGCAGCGTTGATTACGTCGAAGGGGTCGAGACCCAGTACTTC	CSVDYVEGVETQYF
NA	TRBJ2-6	TRBV25-1	NA	TGTGCCAGCAGTGAATGGGGGGCTGGGGCCAACGTCCTGACTTTC	CASSEWGAGANVLTF
TRBD1	TRBJ1-5	TRBV28	NA	TGTGCCAGCTGGGACAGGGCTCGCAATCAGCCCCAGCATTTT	CASWDRARNQPQHF
NA	TRBJ1-3	TRBV30	NA	TGTGCCTGGATGCCCGACAGATTTAAGACCATATATTTT	CAWMPDRFKTIYF
NA	TRBJ1-2	TRBV27	NA	TGTGCCAGCGCAGGGTGGGAAGGTGGCTACACCTTC	CASAGWEGGYTF
NA	TRBJ1-1	TRBV7-9	NA	TGTGCCAGCAGCTTGGGCAGCAACACTGAAGCTTTCTTT	CASSLGSNTEAFF
TRBD1	TRBJ2-7	TRBV5-1	NA	TGCGCCAGCAGCTTGGAGGGACAGAGCTACGAGCAGTACTTC	CASSLEGQSYEQYF
NA	TRBJ1-2	TRBV27	NA	TGTGCCAGCAGGGGGGCATGGGGCTACACCTTC	CASRGAWGYTF
NA	TRBJ2-7	TRBV10-3	NA	TGTGCCACCGGGGGACTTTCCTACGAGCAGTACTTC	CATGGLSYEQYF
NA	TRBJ1-3	TRBV29-1	NA	TGCAGCGTTGAAATGGCGGAGGGTCTCGGTGGAAACACCATATATTTT	CSVEMAEGLGGNTIYF
TRBD2	TRBJ2-1	TRBV7-9	NA	TGTGCCAGCAGCCCAACTAGCGGGGAATACAATGAGCAGTTCTTC	CASSPTSGEYNEQFF
NA	TRBJ1-1	TRBV29-1	NA	TGCAGCGTTTCTGAAAACAGGGTAGGTCTCTCGGCTTTCTTT	CSVSENRVGLSAFF
TRBD1	TRBJ2-3	TRBV5-8	NA	TGTGCCAGCAGCTTGGGGACAGGGACCCCAGATACGCAGTATTTT	CASSLGTGTPDTQYF
NA	TRBJ2-3	TRBV6-5	NA	TGTGCCAGCAGTTACTCCGGGATAGCTAGCACAGATACGCAGTATTTT	CASSYSGIASTDTQYF
TRBD2	TRBJ2-2	TRBV27	NA	TGTGCCAGCAGTGCGGCCGGGACTAGCGGATTTTCCACCGGGGAGCTGTTTTTT	CASSAAGTSGFSTGELFF
NA	TRBJ1-4	TRBV19	NA	TGTGCCAGTAGTATAGGAGGAGAGAATGAAAAACTGTTTTTT	CASSIGGENEKLFF
NA	TRBJ2-7	TRBV15	NA	TGTGCCACCAGCAGAGCCGACACGTACTACGAGCAGTACTTC	CATSRADTYYEQYF
NA	TRBJ1-1	TRBV2	NA	TGTGCCAGCTCGCAGGGATTTTCCAGCACTGAAGCTTTCTTT	CASSQGFSSTEAFF
TRBD1	TRBJ2-5	TRBV7-2	NA	TGTGCCAGCAGCTTAGTTGACAGGGGAATACAAGAGACCCAGTACTTC	CASSLVDRGIQETQYF
TRBD1	TRBJ2-7	TRBV5-4	NA	TGTGCCAGCAGCTTGGGCACAGGGGGACCCTACGAGCAGTACTTC	CASSLGTGGPYEQYF
NA	TRBJ2-2	TRBV5-1	once	TGCGCCAGCAGCACTGCGCAGGGAACCGGGGAGCTGTTTTTT	CASSTAQGTGELFF
NA	TRBJ2-1	TRBV20-1	NA	TGCAGCTTATTTTACAATGAGCAGTTCTTC	CSLFYNEQFF
TRBD1	TRBJ1-3	TRBV19	NA	TGTGCCAGTCACGACAGGGAAGCTGGAAACACCATATATTTT	CASHDREAGNTIYF
TRBD2	TRBJ2-1	TRBV27	NA	TGTGCCAGCAGTTCGCCGGGACTAGCGGACAATGAGCAGTTCTTC	CASSSPGLADNEQFF
NA	TRBJ1-2	TRBV18	once	TGTGCCAGCTCACCAGGGACATCTCCGAATGGGTATGGCTACACCTTC	CASSPGTSPNGYGYTF
NA	TRBJ2-3	TRBV29-1	NA	TGCAGCGTTGATACTGGGGCAAACACAGATACGCAGTATTTT	CSVDTGANTDTQYF
NA	TRBJ2-7	TRBV27	NA	TGTGCCAGCAGTTCCGGACAGATCCACGAGCAGTACTTC	CASSSGQIHEQYF
NA	TRBJ1-2	TRBV19	NA	TGTGCCAGTAGTATGGCGGCGTCCCTTTATGGCTACACCTTC	CASSMAASLYGYTF
TRBD1	TRBJ1-5	TRBV5-1	NA	TGCGCCAGCAGCTTGGGCGGACAGGGGCATCAGCCCCAGCATTTT	CASSLGGQGHQPQHF
NA	TRBJ2-7	TRBV10-3	NA	TGTGCCATCAGTGTCGGTAGCGCAGCCTACGAGCAGTACTTC	CAISVGSAAYEQYF
NA	TRBJ2-2	TRBV10-3	NA	TGTGCCATCAGTGTGAATAGCGGCTCACTGCACGGGGAGCTGTTTTTT	CAISVNSGSLHGELFF
NA	TRBJ1-2	TRBV25-1	few	TGTGCCAGCAGTATACGGACAGCAGATGGCTACACCTTC	CASSIRTADGYTF
TRBD2	TRBJ2-5	TRBV9	NA	TGTGCCAGCAGCGTGTCCGGCGGGAGGGCCGACACGGGGACCCAGTACTTC	CASSVSGGRADTGTQYF